These 28 T cell receptor beta chains came from one sample sequenced in a study of blood T cell repertoires in COVID-19. Profiling relied on immunoSEQ multiplex PCR, and the TCRdb table lists in-frame clones only, not all of them. The sample records some 210,000 clones, 84% being singletons. The sequencing sample was made of peripheral blood. The origin of the receptors is an older woman with active or convalescent COVID-19.

The J gene is TRBJ1-2, the V gene TRBV28; D might be TRBD1 (6 bases). V was shortened by 8 bases and J by 5 bases, with 15 bases between the two germline ends. CDR1 is MDHEN, CDR2 SYDVKM, per germline. This CDR3 contains 13 residues. CDR3 nucleotides: TGTGCCAGCGGATCGGACAGTTTTTATGGCTACACCTTC. Translating gives CASGSDSFYGYTF.

The chain links TRBV6-1 to TRBJ2-5; 14 nucleotides align to TRBD2. The V and J ends lost 3 bases and 5 bases, in that order; junction bases with no gene match: 5. Germline CDR1 and CDR2: MNHNS and SASEGT. The CDR3 has 16 amino acids. The CDR3 nucleotides read TGTGCCAGCAGTGACGGGACTAGCGGGAGTAGTGAGACCCAGTACTTC. Its translation: CASSDGTSGSSETQYF.

This clone was seen once. The V and J genes are TRBV5-1 and TRBJ2-1, with D perhaps TRBD1 (6 bases). The CDR3 sequence is 18 residues long. Germline V CDR1 and CDR2: SGHRS, YFSETQ. Trimming removed 4 bases from V and 6 bases from J, with 26 bases in between. This chain's CDR3 is CASSQRGYRAQGGNEQFF. The DNA of the CDR3 is TGCGCCAGCAGCCAAAGGGGCTACAGGGCCCAAGGGGGCAATGAGCAGTTCTTC. Full variable domain (outside the CDR3, taken from reference TRBV5-1 and TRBJ2-1): KAGVTQTPRYLIKTRGQQVTLSCSPISGHRSVSWYQQTPGQGLQFLFEYFSETQRNKGNFPGRFSGRQFSNSRSEMNVSTLELGDSALYLCASSQRGYRAQGGNEQFFGPGTRLTVL.

The table lists this clone with a count of one. The CDR3 does not end in the conserved phenylalanine or tryptophan, so this is likely a read error. V usage is TRBV6-5 and J usage is TRBJ1-2, with D perhaps TRBD1 (5 bases). Looked up from germline, CDR1 is MNHEY and CDR2 is SVGAGI. The CDR3 consists of 11 residues. Trimming removed 8 bases at V and 7 bases at J, with 11 bases between. CDR3 bases: TGTGCCAGCCTCTCGGGGGGTGGCTACACCCTC. This translates into CASLSGGGYTL.

This clone was found once. The V gene is TRBV28, the J gene TRBJ1-2, with 9 positions matching TRBD1. The CDR3 length is 15 residues. Germline V CDR1 and CDR2: MDHEN, SYDVKM. The trim removed 3 bases at V and 2 bases at J, leaving 4 bases unmatched. CDR3 in DNA: TGTGCCAGCAGTTTGGACAGGGGAACCAACTATGGCTACACCTTC. This sequence encodes CASSLDRGTNYGYTF.

The chain joins TRBV4-1 to TRBJ2-3; a possible D gene is TRBD1 (5 bases). CDR3 length equals 15 residues. V lost 1 base and J lost 1, with 9 bases in between. Germline values: CDR1 MGHRA, CDR2 YSYEKL. CDR3 protein: CASSQARVGTDTQYF. CDR3 sequence (DNA): TGCGCCAGCAGCCAAGCCAGGGTAGGCACAGATACGCAGTATTTT.

This rearrangement joins TRBV5-6 to TRBJ2-7; D gene uncertain. This CDR3 comprises 13 residues. Per germline, CDR1 SGHDT and CDR2 YYEEEE. With 0 bases removed from V and 3 bases from J, the gap between germline ends came to 7 bases. The CDR3 loop is CASSLVAGYEQYF. For the CDR3, the DNA is TGTGCCAGCAGCTTGGTTGCAGGCTACGAGCAGTACTTC.

This clone came up once. The J gene is TRBJ1-3, the V gene TRBV20-1; perhaps TRBD1 as D (6 bases). Germline loops: CDR1 DFQATT, CDR2 SNEGSKA (reference sequence). Trimming pared 6 bases from V and 3 bases from J, leaving 6 bases between. The CDR3 loop spans 11 amino acids. The CDR3 sequence is CSARGGNTIYF. The CDR3 bases are TGCAGTGCCAGGGGTGGAAACACCATATATTTT.

The gene calls are TRBV29-1 and TRBJ2-3, with TRBD2 identical over 14 bases. The CDR3 has 20 residues. Germline CDR1 reads SQVTM; CDR2 reads ANQGSEA. The V gene end was trimmed by 7 bases and the J gene end by 6 bases; junction bases not matched to a gene: 24. Written as DNA, the CDR3 is TGCAGCGCCTTTCCTAGACTAGCGGGAGGGCCGACTACCTTTTCCGATACGCAGTATTTT. Amino acid sequence: CSAFPRLAGGPTTFSDTQYF.

The chain uses TRBV7-8 and TRBJ2-2, with 11 bases identical to TRBD2. Unmatched junction bases numbered 1, after V lost 3 bases and J lost 4 bases. Germline V gives CDR1 SGHVS, CDR2 FQNEAQ. The CDR3 loop spans 15 amino acids. CDR3 bases: TGTGCCAGCAGCTTCGGGACTAGCGGCACCGGGGAGCTGTTTTTT. Translation gives CASSFGTSGTGELFF.

The rearrangement links TRBV6-1 to TRBJ2-7, with 10 bases that match TRBD1. V shed 3 bases, J shed 0 bases, and the junction held 2 bases outside the gene matches. The CDR3 extends over 15 amino acids. Germline values: CDR1 MNHNS, CDR2 SASEGT. CDR3 coding DNA: TGTGCCAGCAGTGAGGGACAGGGGACCTCCTACGAGCAGTACTTC. Translation: CASSEGQGTSYEQYF.

The rearrangement links TRBV11-2 to TRBJ2-3, with a possible D match to TRBD1 (6 bases). Germline-derived CDR1 and CDR2 are SGHAT and FQNNGV. V lost 5 bases and J lost 4, with 13 bases in between. This CDR3 is 14 amino acids long. Here the CDR3 DNA reads TGTGCCAGCAGCCCTAGGGACATAGCAGATACGCAGTATTTT. It translates to CASSPRDIADTQYF.

J is TRBJ2-6 and V is TRBV18, with D perhaps matching TRBD1 (5 bases). Germline lookup yields CDR1 KGHSH and CDR2 LQKENI. This CDR3 spans 18 amino acids. V lost 5 bases and J 3 bases, leaving 20 bases between the germline ends. CDR3 in amino acids: CASSSTVRGTGGANVLTF. The CDR3 nucleotides read TGTGCCAGCTCATCCACCGTAAGGGGTACTGGTGGGGCCAACGTCCTGACTTTC.

The chain is built from TRBV18 and TRBJ2-5; TRBD2 matches at 12 bases. Germline V lookup: CDR1 KGHSH, CDR2 LQKENI. V dropped 4 bases and J dropped 5; count of bases not matched to a gene: 8. The CDR3 runs to 16 residues. The CDR3 protein is CASSRWTSGMRETQYF. The DNA for the CDR3 is TGTGCCAGCTCACGGTGGACTAGCGGGATGAGGGAGACCCAGTACTTC.

The chain links TRBV6-2 or TRBV6-3 to TRBJ2-7; 12 nucleotides align to TRBD2. Germline values: CDR1 MNHEY, CDR2 SVGEGT. The ends lost 4 bases at V and 2 bases at J; junction bases unmatched: 9. CDR3 length equals 17 residues. The CDR3 DNA sequence: TGTGCCAGCAGTTCTCGATGGACTAGCGGGAAACCCTACGAGCAGTACTTC. As protein: CASSSRWTSGKPYEQYF.

The genes are TRBV18 and TRBJ2-3, with 8 bases that match TRBD2. V shed 6 bases and J 6 bases; nucleotides not matched to a gene: 14. Germline V gene lookup returns CDR1 KGHSH and CDR2 LQKENI. This CDR3 has 16 amino acids. This chain's CDR3 is CASSPRETSVTDTQYF. The CDR3 nucleotides are TGTGCCAGCTCGCCGAGGGAGACTAGCGTCACGGATACGCAGTATTTT.

The rearrangement links TRBV28 to TRBJ2-6; D perhaps matches TRBD1 (5 bases). Germline V lookup: CDR1 MDHEN, CDR2 SYDVKM. Trimming removed 1 base at V and 6 bases at J, with 16 bases between. This CDR3 contains 17 residues. The CDR3 nucleotides are TGTGCCAGCAGTTTATATATCCCCCAGGGCAAGGCCAACGTCCTGACTTTC. Its translation is CASSLYIPQGKANVLTF.

The gene calls are TRBV11-2 and TRBJ2-1; 7 bases match TRBD1. The CDR3 is made up of 16 amino acids. The J segment lost 3 bases and the V segment lost 2 bases, leaving 7 bases of the junction unmatched. CDR1 and CDR2 (germline): SGHAT, FQNNGV. CDR3 residues: CASSLQRGPYYNEQFF. The CDR3 DNA follows: TGTGCCAGCAGCTTACAAAGGGGGCCCTACTACAATGAGCAGTTCTTC.

The chain is built from TRBV9 and TRBJ2-1, with TRBD2 identical over 9 bases. Germline values: CDR1 SGDLS, CDR2 YYNGEE. The CDR3 totals 15 residues. With V trimmed by 5 bases and J by 5 bases, 8 bases remained unmatched. The CDR3: CASSFSGSAHNEQFF. The CDR3 DNA reads TGTGCCAGCAGTTTTAGCGGGAGTGCCCACAATGAGCAGTTCTTC.

The chain has TRBV2 and TRBJ1-2; possibly TRBD1 for D (5 bases). Trimming cost V 7 bases and J 6 bases, with 15 bases left between them. This CDR3 is 13 amino acids long. Germline V gene lookup returns CDR1 SNHLY and CDR2 FYNNEI. The CDR3 region has the DNA TGTGCCAGCACCTCTGAGACAGCGAATGGCTACACCTTC. Translating it yields CASTSETANGYTF.

J is TRBJ1-4 and V is TRBV4-2, with D possibly being TRBD1 (5 bases). The V and J ends lost 0 bases and 8 bases respectively, with 16 bases between them. The CDR3 loop spans 16 amino acids. From germline, CDR1 is LGHNA and CDR2 YNFKEQ. CDR3 coding DNA: TGTGCCAGCAGCCAAGAATTAGGGACTACGGGAGAAAAACTGTTTTTT. Protein: CASSQELGTTGEKLFF.

This chain connects TRBV6-5 to TRBJ2-3; D possibly corresponds to TRBD2 (6 bases). The CDR3 has 13 amino acids. The germline V gene encodes CDR1 MNHEY and CDR2 SVGAGI. The ends were cut back, 6 bases at V and 1 base at J, with 8 bases in the middle. The DNA of the CDR3 is TGTGCCAGCAGGTCTAGCGGCACAGATACGCAGTATTTT. Amino acids: CASRSSGTDTQYF.

The chain combines TRBV18 with TRBJ2-2, with no clear D. Germline-derived CDR1 and CDR2 are KGHSH and LQKENI. This CDR3 is built from 12 residues. V dropped 5 bases and J dropped 4 bases, with 5 bases sitting between them. CDR3 loop: CASSSFTGELFF. CDR3 in DNA: TGTGCCAGCTCATCTTTCACCGGGGAGCTGTTTTTT.

The V gene is TRBV7-9, the J gene TRBJ2-3, with 11 bases lining up with TRBD2. The J segment lost 3 bases and the V segment lost 2 bases, leaving 7 bases of the junction unmatched. There are 17 residues in the CDR3. Germline V gene lookup returns CDR1 SEHNR and CDR2 FQNEAQ (reference sequence). The CDR3 sequence is CASSLPPSGRRTDTQYF. CDR3 nucleotide sequence: TGTGCCAGCAGCTTACCCCCTAGCGGGAGGCGAACAGATACGCAGTATTTT.

This sequence joins TRBV4-2 and TRBJ2-7; the match to TRBD2 covers 13 bases. CDR1 and CDR2 (germline): LGHNA, YNFKEQ. The CDR3 sequence is 16 residues long. J gave up 2 bases and V 3 bases, and 4 bases lay outside the gene matches. CDR3 coding DNA: TGTGCCAGCAGCCAGGACGGACTAGCGGGGGCCTACGAGCAGTACTTC. This gives the protein CASSQDGLAGAYEQYF.

The J gene is TRBJ1-2, the V gene TRBV3-1 (or the pseudogene TRBV3-2); D gene ambiguous. Germline CDR1 reads LGHDT; CDR2 reads YNNKEL (reference sequence). Trimming took off 0 bases at V and 4 bases at J, with 12 bases between the two ends. CDR3 length equals 15 residues. The CDR3 nucleotides are TGTGCCAGCAGCCAAGATCTTGCGAGCGGCTATGGCTACACCTTC. Encoded protein: CASSQDLASGYGYTF.

The genes are TRBV3-1 (or the pseudogene TRBV3-2) and TRBJ2-6, with 7 nucleotides matching TRBD2. The length of the CDR3 is 17 residues. Germline V CDR1 and CDR2: LGHDT, YNNKEL (reference sequence). The V segment lost 3 bases and the J segment 4 bases; nucleotides outside the gene matches: 9. The CDR3 loop is CASSHLREGPGANVLTF. DNA for the CDR3: TGTGCCAGCAGCCACCTCAGGGAGGGGCCCGGGGCCAACGTCCTGACTTTC.

This chain uses TRBV11-2 with TRBJ1-1; tentatively, D is TRBD1 (6 bases). V was trimmed by 5 bases and J by 1 base, leaving 11 bases between them. The V gene's germline CDR1 is SGHAT and CDR2 FQNNGV. The length of the CDR3 is 14 residues. The CDR3 nucleotides are TGTGCCAGCAGCCCACAGGGTTGGAACACTGAAGCTTTCTTT. Translation: CASSPQGWNTEAFF.